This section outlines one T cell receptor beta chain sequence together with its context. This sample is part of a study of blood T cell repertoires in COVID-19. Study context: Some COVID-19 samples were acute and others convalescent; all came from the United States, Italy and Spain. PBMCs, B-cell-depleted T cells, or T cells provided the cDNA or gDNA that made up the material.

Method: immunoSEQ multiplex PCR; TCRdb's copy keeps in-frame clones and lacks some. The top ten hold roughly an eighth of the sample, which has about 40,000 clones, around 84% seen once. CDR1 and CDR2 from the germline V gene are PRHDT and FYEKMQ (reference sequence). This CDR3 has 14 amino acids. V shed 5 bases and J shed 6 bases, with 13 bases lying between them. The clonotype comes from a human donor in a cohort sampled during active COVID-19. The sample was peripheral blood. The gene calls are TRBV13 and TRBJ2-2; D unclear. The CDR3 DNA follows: TGTGCCAGCAGCCGCCGCGAGGTTCCCGGGGAGCTGTTTTTT. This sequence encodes CASSRREVPGELFF. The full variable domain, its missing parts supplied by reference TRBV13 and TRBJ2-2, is AAGVIQSPRHLIKEKRETATLKCYPIPRHDTVYWYQQGPGQDPQFLISFYEKMQSDKGSIPDRFSAQQFSDYHSELNMSSLELGDSALYFCASSRREVPGELFFGEGSRLTVL.